These 15 T cell receptor beta chains were sequenced from one sample in a study of blood T cell repertoires in COVID-19. TCRdb keeps only in-frame clones here, not all; method: immunoSEQ multiplex PCR. The table lists about 160,000 clones, around four fifths of them singletons. The sequenced material came from peripheral blood. Receptors originate from a woman of 80 years or more with acute or convalescent COVID-19.

The chain has TRBV27 and TRBJ2-3; 9 bases fit TRBD1. CDR1 and CDR2 from the germline V gene are MNHEY and SMNVEV (reference sequence). The CDR3 runs to 14 residues. V lost 2 bases to trimming and J lost 5 bases; unmatched junction nucleotides: 2. The CDR3 DNA follows: TGTGCCAGCAGTTTAGGGACAGGGCGAGATACGCAGTATTTT. Amino acids: CASSLGTGRDTQYF.

The chain recombines TRBV7-9 with TRBJ2-2; possible D gene TRBD1, 6 bases. This CDR3 contains 13 residues. Between the trimmed V and J ends, which lost 6 bases and 6 bases, there was a span of 11 bases. In germline, CDR1 is SEHNR, CDR2 FQNEAQ (reference sequence). This chain's CDR3 is CASSLTGSGELFF. The CDR3 DNA sequence: TGTGCCAGCAGTTTAACAGGGTCCGGGGAGCTGTTTTTT.

J is TRBJ2-3 and V is TRBV19; 10 bases agree with TRBD2. The CDR3 sequence is 18 residues long. Germline CDR1 reads LNHDA; CDR2 reads SQIVND (reference sequence). V lost 0 bases, J lost 5 bases, and 11 bases stayed unmatched. The CDR3 region is CASSIEVSGGPIRDTQYF. The CDR3 nucleotides are TGTGCCAGTAGTATAGAAGTTAGCGGGGGGCCGATCAGAGATACGCAGTATTTT. Full variable domain (outside the CDR3, taken from reference TRBV19 and TRBJ2-3): DGGITQSPKYLFRKEGQNVTLSCEQNLNHDAMYWYRQDPGQGLRLIYYSQIVNDFQKGDIAEGYSVSREKKESFPLTVTSAQKNPTAFYLCASSIEVSGGPIRDTQYFGPGTRLTVL.

The rearrangement joins TRBV6-4 to TRBJ2-3, with D possibly TRBD1 on 6 matching bases. From germline, CDR1 is MRHNA and CDR2 SNTAGT. CDR3 length: 14 residues. The V gene lost 3 bases and the J gene lost 2 bases, with 9 bases spanning the gap. The CDR3 nucleotides are TGTGCCAGCAGTGAGCAGGGGATCACAGATACGCAGTATTTT. It is translated as CASSEQGITDTQYF.

This clone has a handful of counts. The same CDR3 can be traced to other DNA sequences in this sample. The chain uses TRBV3-1 (or the pseudogene TRBV3-2) and TRBJ2-7, with D hard to call. Trimming removed 3 bases at V and 1 base at J, with 4 bases between. This CDR3 region has 12 residues. The germline V gene has CDR1 LGHDT and CDR2 YNNKEL (reference sequence). CDR3 DNA: TGTGCCAGCAGCCAGACTTCCTACGAGCAGTACTTC. Encoded protein: CASSQTSYEQYF.

V usage is TRBV20-1 and J usage is TRBJ2-1; perhaps TRBD2 as D (5 bases). From germline, CDR1 is DFQATT and CDR2 SNEGSKA (reference sequence). The CDR3 loop spans 11 amino acids. With 7 bases removed from V and 6 bases from J, the gap between germline ends came to 10 bases. This chain's CDR3 is CSGGRGNEQFF. The CDR3 DNA sequence: TGCAGTGGAGGGAGAGGCAATGAGCAGTTCTTC.

The chain uses TRBV18 and TRBJ2-7, with 7 bases aligning to TRBD2. Germline V gives CDR1 KGHSH, CDR2 LQKENI. With V trimmed by 2 bases and J by 0 bases, 13 bases remained unmatched. The CDR3 runs to 18 residues. The CDR3 region is CASSPREGRTKSSYEQYF. Here the CDR3 DNA reads TGTGCCAGCTCACCAAGGGAGGGTCGGACAAAGAGCTCCTACGAGCAGTACTTC.

The chain combines TRBV5-1 with TRBJ2-6; TRBD2 is a possible D gene (5 bases). Looked up from germline, CDR1 is SGHRS and CDR2 is YFSETQ. This CDR3 region has 18 residues. With 4 bases removed from V and 0 bases from J, the gap between germline ends came to 17 bases. CDR3 amino acids: CASSPGAGPFSGANVLTF. CDR3 in DNA: TGCGCCAGCAGCCCGGGTGCGGGCCCCTTCTCTGGGGCCAACGTCCTGACTTTC.

V usage is TRBV2 and J usage is TRBJ1-2; 8 nucleotides line up with TRBD1. The CDR3 spans 13 residues. Germline CDR1 is SNHLY and CDR2 is FYNNEI. V dropped 11 bases and J dropped 5; count of bases not matched to a gene: 10. The CDR3 bases are TGTGCCGGGACTGGACAGGGTTCGTATGGCTACACCTTC. Protein sequence: CAGTGQGSYGYTF.

The J gene is TRBJ2-2, the V gene TRBV7-2, with TRBD2 identical over 9 bases. Germline CDR1 and CDR2: SGHTA and FQGNSA. V shed 8 bases and J 4 bases; nucleotides not matched to a gene: 8. CDR3 length equals 15 residues. This CDR3 is CASRETSGVTGELFF. CDR3 in DNA: TGTGCCAGCCGGGAGACTAGCGGAGTCACCGGGGAGCTGTTTTTT.

The rearrangement uses TRBV5-6 and TRBJ2-7, with D possibly matching TRBD2 (6 bases). Trimming left V 4 bases short and J 5 bases short, with 13 bases between. Germline V gene lookup returns CDR1 SGHDT and CDR2 YYEEEE. This CDR3 contains 13 residues. DNA of the CDR3: TGTGCCAGCAGCCTCGGGTCGGGGGACGAGCAGTACTTC. Translated: CASSLGSGDEQYF.

Only a few counts were recorded for this clone. The chain joins TRBV7-2 to TRBJ1-5, with D possibly TRBD1 on 6 matching bases. The CDR3 extends over 15 amino acids. V was cut by 5 bases and J by 4 bases, with 15 bases left in between. CDR1 SGHTA and CDR2 FQGNSA come from the germline V gene. For the CDR3, the DNA is TGTGCCAGCAGCCCTAGTGGGACATATAATCAGCCCCAGCATTTT. It codes for CASSPSGTYNQPQHF.

The chain links TRBV10-3 to TRBJ2-3; 9 nucleotides line up with TRBD1. CDR1 is ENHRY and CDR2 is SYGVKD in the germline V gene. The CDR3 has 16 residues. The trim removed 5 bases at V and 2 bases at J, leaving 8 bases unmatched. In DNA, the CDR3 is TGTGCCATCAGTTGGGGACAGGGCATGGACACAGATACGCAGTATTTT. Amino acid sequence: CAISWGQGMDTDTQYF.

Only one count was recorded for this clone. This sequence joins TRBV6-5 and TRBJ1-1, with 9 bases that match TRBD1. With V trimmed by 6 bases and J by 5 bases, 10 bases remained unmatched. The CDR3 consists of 15 residues. Per the germline V gene, CDR1 is MNHEY and CDR2 is SVGAGI. In DNA, the CDR3 is TGTGCCAGCAGCCCACAGGGGGCTTGGGGAACTGAAGCTTTCTTT. It codes for CASSPQGAWGTEAFF.

Here the CDR3 reads CASSLGQSANEKLFF. The CDR3 nucleotides read TGCGCCAGCAGCTTGGGACAGAGTGCTAATGAAAAACTGTTTTTT. J is TRBJ1-4 and V is TRBV5-1; D is perhaps TRBD1 (5 bases). CDR1 is SGHRS, CDR2 YFSETQ, per germline. V was cut by 0 bases and J by 3 bases, with 9 bases left in between. This CDR3 has 15 amino acids.